The 27 T cell receptor beta chains below come from one sample, sequenced in a study of CD8 T cells in ankylosing spondylitis. Via MiXCR, TCRdb re-called the 5' RACE reads, giving one row per CDR3 protein. This sample has under 250,000 distinct CDR3 sequences, with 9.5% to 12% found just once. The sample consisted of blood, either unsorted or a sorted T cell fraction (not recorded which). These receptor sequences come from a male donor with ankylosing spondylitis or in good health (not recorded which).

Worth noting for this clonotype: A much bigger clone sits one base away, suggesting this may be a read error. The chain combines TRBV20-1 with TRBJ2-7; 9 bases are a match to TRBD2. J was trimmed by 6 bases and V by 1 base; bases with no gene match: 7. The CDR3 sequence is 14 residues long. CDR1 and CDR2 from the germline V gene are DFQATT and SNEGSKA (reference sequence). The CDR3 reads CSARVVAGAPEQYF. The CDR3 DNA reads as TGCAGTGCTAGAGTGGTAGCGGGAGCACCCGAGCAGTACTTC.

In this sample, this clonotype turned up many times. The chain employs TRBV5-1 and TRBJ2-5; no clear D gene. The V end was cut by 0 bases, the J end by 7 bases, with 10 bases between. CDR1 is SGHRS and CDR2 is YFSETQ in the germline V gene. The CDR3 covers 13 residues. The CDR3 DNA follows: TGCGCCAGCAGCTTGGACGGGTATGGGACCCAGTACTTC. Translated: CASSLDGYGTQYF.

This sequence joins TRBV18 and TRBJ2-7; TRBD2 aligns across 13 bases. Germline CDR1 is KGHSH and CDR2 is LQKENI. The junction had 15 bases not matched to a gene; V was cut back by 4 bases and J by 3 bases. CDR3 length: 19 residues. Here the CDR3 DNA reads TGTGCCAGCTCACTCCTCTCGGGACTAGCGGGACTCATAGACTACGAGCAGTACTTC. As protein: CASSLLSGLAGLIDYEQYF.

This clonotype was picked up many times. This sequence joins TRBV5-6 and TRBJ1-1; 7 nucleotides line up with TRBD1. Germline V gives CDR1 SGHDT, CDR2 YYEEEE. This CDR3 has 15 residues. The V and J ends lost 2 bases and 6 bases, in that order; junction bases with no gene match: 10. CDR3 sequence (DNA): TGTGCCAGCAGCTTCGTGGCCAGGGGGACATCTGAAGCTTTCTTT. This sequence encodes CASSFVARGTSEAFF.

Judged by abundance, this clonotype is medium-sized (0.01 to 0.1%). The chain links TRBV20-1 to TRBJ2-5; 9 bases are shared with TRBD2. The CDR3 consists of 16 residues. CDR1 is DFQATT, CDR2 SNEGSKA, per germline (reference sequence). J was trimmed by 5 bases and V by 0 bases; bases with no gene match: 10. As DNA, the CDR3 is TGCAGTGCTAGAGATTATGCTAGCGGGGACTTGGAGACCCAGTACTTC. This translates into CSARDYASGDLETQYF.

This clonotype came up many times. The chain links TRBV20-1 to TRBJ1-1; TRBD1 might be the D (5 bases). The length of the CDR3 is 14 residues. Germline values: CDR1 DFQATT, CDR2 SNEGSKA (reference sequence). V lost 0 bases, J lost 5 bases, and 13 bases lay in between. CDR3 sequence reads: CSARDQKGSTEAFF. The CDR3 region has the DNA TGCAGTGCTAGAGATCAGAAGGGGAGTACTGAAGCTTTCTTT.

This clonotype was counted many times. The chain joins TRBV5-6 to TRBJ1-1; D might be TRBD1 (5 bases). The CDR3 is 14 residues long. The ends were cut back, 0 bases at V and 7 bases at J, with 13 bases in the middle. Germline CDR1 SGHDT, CDR2 YYEEEE. The CDR3 DNA sequence: TGTGCCAGCAGCTTGGCAGGTGAACAGGTTGAAGCTTTCTTT. Encoded protein: CASSLAGEQVEAFF.

V usage is TRBV28 and J usage is TRBJ2-7; D is unresolved. V lost 7 bases and J lost 3, with 10 bases in between. The CDR3 extends over 12 amino acids. Germline V lookup: CDR1 MDHEN, CDR2 SYDVKM. CDR3 sequence reads: CASTDGYYEQYF. The CDR3 coding sequence is TGTGCCAGCACCGACGGTTACTACGAGCAGTACTTC. The full variable domain, in which reference TRBV28 and TRBJ2-7 provide the parts outside the CDR3, is DVKVTQSSRYLVKRTGEKVFLECVQDMDHENMFWYRQDPGLGLRLIYFSYDVKMKEKGDIPEGYSVSREKKERFSLILESASTNQTSMYLCASTDGYYEQYFGPGTRLTVT.

V usage is TRBV3-1 and J usage is TRBJ2-2; 9 bases are shared with TRBD1. Germline V gene data show CDR1 as LGHDT and CDR2 as YNNKEL (reference sequence). Unmatched junction bases numbered 6, after V lost 10 bases and J lost 3 bases. The CDR3 extends over 14 amino acids. The CDR3 region is CANSRDRDTGELFF. Here the CDR3 DNA reads TGTGCCAACTCCAGGGACAGGGACACCGGGGAGCTGTTTTTT.

The gene calls are TRBV19 and TRBJ1-1; unclear D gene. V was pared by 11 bases and J by 0 bases, with 13 bases between. This CDR3 contains 13 residues. CDR1 and CDR2 from the germline V gene are LNHDA and SQIVND (reference sequence). CDR3 bases: TGTGCCTGCCGCAGGAACATGAACACTGAAGCTTTCTTT. It yields the protein CACRRNMNTEAFF.

J is TRBJ2-5 and V is TRBV2, with D possibly TRBD1 on 5 matching bases. Germline assignment: CDR1 SNHLY and CDR2 FYNNEI. Between the trimmed V and J ends, which lost 5 bases and 5 bases, there was a span of 12 bases. The CDR3 runs 13 residues. CDR3 DNA sequence: TGTGCCAGCAGTCCCAGGGTATGGGAGACCCAGTACTTC. It specifies CASSPRVWETQYF.

In this sample, this clonotype turned up many times. The rearrangement uses TRBV12-3 or TRBV12-4 and TRBJ1-2; D uncertain. Trimming removed 6 bases from V and 6 bases from J, with 11 bases in between. This CDR3 comprises 12 residues. In DNA form, the CDR3 reads TGTGCCAGCAGCGACGGGGTACATGGCTACACCTTC. Encoded protein: CASSDGVHGYTF.

A note on this clonotype: The junction does not match germline at one end; this may be a read error. The V call is TRBV2, the J call TRBJ2-7; 10 bases match TRBD1. This CDR3 is built from 14 residues. Looked up from germline, CDR1 is SNHLY and CDR2 is FYNNEI. The CDR3 here is CTSKPDRGADKQYF. Here the CDR3 DNA reads TGTACCAGCAAACCGGACAGGGGGGCCGACAAGCAGTACTTC. The variable domain in full, with the rest retrieved from reference TRBV2 and TRBJ2-7, is EPEVTQTPSHQVTQMGQEVILRCVPISNHLYFYWYRQILGQKVEFLVSFYNNEISEKSEIFDDQFSVERPDGSNFTLKIRSTKLEDSAMYFCTSKPDRGADKQYFGPGTRLTVT.

This clonotype was seen ten or more times. This rearrangement joins TRBV12-3 or TRBV12-4 to TRBJ2-7; D ambiguous. The CDR3 contains 14 residues. The V and J ends lost 5 bases and 9 bases respectively, with 20 bases between them. CDR3 in DNA: TGTGCCAGCAGTGCCCCCGGACCCTTCCGGGCGCAGTACTTC. It encodes CASSAPGPFRAQYF.

This clonotype came up a few times. V gene TRBV29-1 combines with J gene TRBJ2-1; 13 bases agree with TRBD2. V lost 7 bases and J lost 0; bases outside the gene matches: 12. The CDR3 extends over 18 amino acids. Germline V gene lookup returns CDR1 SQVTM and CDR2 ANQGSEA. The CDR3 nucleotides are TGCAGCGATAACTCGGGACTAGCGGGGCCTAACTCCTACAATGAGCAGTTCTTC. Translated, it gives CSDNSGLAGPNSYNEQFF.

V gene TRBV3-1 combines with J gene TRBJ1-5; D remains unclear. The CDR3 sequence is 13 residues long. Trimming took 0 bases from V and 6 from J, leaving 6 bases between them. Germline CDR1 LGHDT, CDR2 YNNKEL (reference sequence). CDR3 region: CASSQDRLQPQHF. The CDR3 bases are TGTGCCAGCAGCCAAGACAGACTTCAGCCCCAGCATTTT. Full variable domain (rest looked up from reference TRBV3-1 and TRBJ1-5): DTAVSQTPKYLVTQMGNDKSIKCEQNLGHDTMYWYKQDSKKFLKIMFSYNNKELIINETVPNRFSPKSPDKAHLNLHINSLELGDSAVYFCASSQDRLQPQHFGDGTRLSIL.

This clonotype was detected ten times or more. Written as DNA, the CDR3 is TGTGCCAGCAGCCAACCGGCTCCCGTTCCCAAGCTGTTTTTT. Translated: CASSQPAPVPKLFF. This chain connects TRBV28 to TRBJ2-2; D remains unclear. Per the germline V gene, CDR1 is MDHEN and CDR2 is SYDVKM. CDR3 length: 14 residues. The V end was cut by 6 bases, the J end by 12 bases, with 20 bases between. The whole variable domain, filled in from reference TRBV28 and TRBJ2-2, reads DVKVTQSSRYLVKRTGEKVFLECVQDMDHENMFWYRQDPGLGLRLIYFSYDVKMKEKGDIPEGYSVSREKKERFSLILESASTNQTSMYLCASSQPAPVPKLFFGEGSRLTVL.

In this sample, this clonotype turned up many times. The chain has TRBV29-1 and TRBJ1-2; TRBD1 matches at 9 bases. This CDR3 comprises 15 residues. The germline V gene has CDR1 SQVTM and CDR2 ANQGSEA. V shed 3 bases, J shed 7 bases, and the junction held 12 bases outside the gene matches. The CDR3 bases are TGCAGCGTTGATATCGGGACAGGGCACCTTAGTGGCTACACCTTC. It specifies CSVDIGTGHLSGYTF.

This clonotype was observed a few times. The chain employs TRBV4-1 and TRBJ2-3, with D possibly matching TRBD2 (6 bases). Trimming stripped 5 bases from V and 2 bases from J, with 17 bases between. The CDR3 runs to 16 residues. CDR1 is MGHRA, CDR2 YSYEKL, per germline. In nucleotides, the CDR3 is TGCGCCAGCAGCGACCGGCGCGGGGCCTTCACAGATACGCAGTATTTT. It yields the protein CASSDRRGAFTDTQYF.

The sample holds a few counts of this clonotype. This chain joins TRBV28 and TRBJ2-5; 7 positions match TRBD1. CDR1 and CDR2 (germline): MDHEN, SYDVKM. The J segment lost 4 bases and the V segment lost 5 bases, leaving 4 bases of the junction unmatched. The CDR3 covers 13 residues. The CDR3 loop reads CASSIQGLETQYF. As DNA, the CDR3 is TGTGCCAGCAGTATACAGGGGTTAGAGACCCAGTACTTC.

This clonotype turned up a few times. The chain combines TRBV6-4 with TRBJ2-5, with 7 nucleotides matching TRBD2. The CDR3 runs 14 residues. Germline CDR1 is MRHNA and CDR2 is SNTAGT. With 2 bases clipped from V and 2 bases from J, the junction kept 2 bases outside the gene matches. The CDR3 sequence: CASSDASGQETQYF. The CDR3 DNA sequence: TGTGCCAGCAGTGACGCTAGCGGACAAGAGACCCAGTACTTC.

Ten or more counts support this clonotype. The V and J genes are TRBV6-1 and TRBJ2-2; TRBD1 aligns across 7 bases. Germline values: CDR1 MNHNS, CDR2 SASEGT. The ends lost 5 bases at V and 4 bases at J; junction bases unmatched: 7. This CDR3 is 15 amino acids long. The CDR3 here is CASSSNRGRTGELFF. The CDR3 region has the DNA TGTGCCAGCAGTAGCAACAGGGGTCGCACCGGGGAGCTGTTTTTT.

This clonotype was recorded at least ten times. The V call is TRBV10-3, the J call TRBJ2-2; 8 bases agree with TRBD1. The length of the CDR3 is 15 residues. V shed 10 bases, J shed 5 bases, and the junction held 12 bases outside the gene matches. Germline CDR1 reads ENHRY; CDR2 reads SYGVKD. CDR3 DNA sequence: TGTGCCACGACGCCGGGACAGGTCTTAACCGGGGAGCTGTTTTTT. Translating gives CATTPGQVLTGELFF.

This clonotype was picked up a small number of times. The chain recombines TRBV10-2 with TRBJ2-3, with 8 bases matching TRBD2. CDR1 WSHSY and CDR2 SAAADI come from the germline V gene. The CDR3 has 15 amino acids. Losses at the gene ends were 2 bases for V and 7 bases for J; bases not matched to a gene: 8. Here the CDR3 reads CASSEGTRSLYTQYF. The CDR3 region has the DNA TGCGCCAGCAGTGAGGGGACTAGGTCTTTGTATACGCAGTATTTT.

This clonotype was seen a handful of times. The chain joins TRBV18 to TRBJ1-1; no clear D. Per germline, CDR1 KGHSH and CDR2 LQKENI. Trimming left V 3 bases short and J 0 bases short, with 8 bases between. CDR3 length: 14 residues. The CDR3 here is CASSPGILNTEAFF. The CDR3 bases are TGTGCCAGCTCACCGGGGATATTGAACACTGAAGCTTTCTTT. Complete variable domain (other parts from reference TRBV18 and TRBJ1-1): NAGVMQNPRHLVRRRGQEARLRCSPMKGHSHVYWYRQLPEEGLKFMVYLQKENIIDESGMPKERFSAEFPKEGPSILRIQQVVRGDSAAYFCASSPGILNTEAFFGQGTRLTVV.

The chain joins TRBV11-2 to TRBJ2-3; no definite D call. Trimming removed 5 bases from V and 2 bases from J, with 11 bases in between. CDR1 is SGHAT, CDR2 FQNNGV, per germline. CDR3 size: 14 residues. CDR3 protein: CASSPSWVTDTQYF. CDR3 bases: TGTGCCAGCAGCCCCAGCTGGGTCACAGATACGCAGTATTTT.

This clonotype was seen many times. The J gene is TRBJ2-1, the V gene TRBV12-3 or TRBV12-4; 11 bases line up with TRBD2. With V trimmed by 6 bases and J by 8 bases, 6 bases remained unmatched. The CDR3 runs to 14 residues. CDR3 in DNA: TGTGCCAGCAGAGCTAGGACTAGCGGGCATGAGCAGTTCTTC. It encodes CASRARTSGHEQFF.